The TCR beta chain described here comes from a study of blood T cell repertoires in COVID-19. The CDR3 contains 14 residues. Germline V gene sequence: CDR1 WSHSY, CDR2 SAAADI. Unmatched junction bases numbered 4, after V lost 8 bases and J lost 4 bases. Original processing notes: Reference gene primer amplification in the assay estimated nucleated cell counts. Clones were read by immunoSEQ multiplex PCR, and TCRdb kept only the in-frame ones, dropping some. Clone size and the V and J calls come from that table; the DNA yielded D and trimming. Among some 220,000 clones listed, about 85% were seen once.

This clonotype was obtained from a man in his fifties or sixties who had recovered from COVID-19. The chain joins TRBV10-2 to TRBJ2-2; the match to TRBD1 covers 10 bases. The specimen was peripheral blood. The CDR3 DNA follows: TGCGCCAGCCAGGGGGACAGGGGCACCGGGGAGCTGTTTTTT. Amino acids: CASQGDRGTGELFF.